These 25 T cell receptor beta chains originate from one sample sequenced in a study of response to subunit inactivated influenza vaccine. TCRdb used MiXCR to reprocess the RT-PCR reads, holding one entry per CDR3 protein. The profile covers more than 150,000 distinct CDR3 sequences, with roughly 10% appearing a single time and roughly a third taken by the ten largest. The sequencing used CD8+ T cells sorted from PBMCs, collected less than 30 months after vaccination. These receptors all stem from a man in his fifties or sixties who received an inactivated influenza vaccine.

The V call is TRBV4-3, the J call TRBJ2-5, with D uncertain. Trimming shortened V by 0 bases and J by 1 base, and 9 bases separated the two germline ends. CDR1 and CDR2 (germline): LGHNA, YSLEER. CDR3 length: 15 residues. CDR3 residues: CASSQDRAVQETQYF. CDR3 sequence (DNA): TGCGCCAGCAGCCAAGATAGGGCCGTCCAAGAGACCCAGTACTTC.

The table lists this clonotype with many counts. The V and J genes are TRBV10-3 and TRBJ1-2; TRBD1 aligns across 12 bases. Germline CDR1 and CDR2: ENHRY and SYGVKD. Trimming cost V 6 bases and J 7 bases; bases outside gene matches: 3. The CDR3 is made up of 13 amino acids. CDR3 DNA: TGTGCCATCAGCAGGGACAGGGGGCCTGGCTACACCTTC. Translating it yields CAISRDRGPGYTF.

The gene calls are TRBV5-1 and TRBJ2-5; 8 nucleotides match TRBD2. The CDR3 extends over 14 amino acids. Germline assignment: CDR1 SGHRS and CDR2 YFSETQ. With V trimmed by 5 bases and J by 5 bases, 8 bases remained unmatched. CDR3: CASRPGGGLETQYF. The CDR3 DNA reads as TGCGCCAGCAGGCCCGGGGGGGGCCTGGAGACCCAGTACTTC.

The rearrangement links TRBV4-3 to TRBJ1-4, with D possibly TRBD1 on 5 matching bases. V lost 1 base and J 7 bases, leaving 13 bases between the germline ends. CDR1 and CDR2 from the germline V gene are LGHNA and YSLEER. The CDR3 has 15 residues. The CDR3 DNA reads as TGCGCCAGCAGCCAAGCAGGGCGGCTCTTTGAAAAACTGTTTTTT. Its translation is CASSQAGRLFEKLFF.

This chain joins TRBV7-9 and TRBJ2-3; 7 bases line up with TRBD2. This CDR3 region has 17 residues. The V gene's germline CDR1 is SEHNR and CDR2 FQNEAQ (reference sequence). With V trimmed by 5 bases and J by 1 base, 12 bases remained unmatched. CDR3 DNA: TGTGCCAGCAGCAAATCAGGACTAGTTTTGGGCACAGATACGCAGTATTTT. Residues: CASSKSGLVLGTDTQYF.

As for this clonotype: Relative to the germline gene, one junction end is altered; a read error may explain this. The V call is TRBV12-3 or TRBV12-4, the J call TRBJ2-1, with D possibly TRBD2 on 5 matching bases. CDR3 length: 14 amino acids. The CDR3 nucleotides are TGTGCCGGCAGTTTGTCAGCGGTGGGGAATGAGCAGTTCTTC. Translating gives CAGSLSAVGNEQFF.

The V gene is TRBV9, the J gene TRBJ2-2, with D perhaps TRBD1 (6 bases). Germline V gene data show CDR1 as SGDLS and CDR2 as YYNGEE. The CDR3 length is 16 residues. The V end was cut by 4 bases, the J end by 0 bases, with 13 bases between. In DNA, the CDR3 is TGTGCCAGCAGCTCCCGGACAGACGCGAACACCGGGGAGCTGTTTTTT. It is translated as CASSSRTDANTGELFF.

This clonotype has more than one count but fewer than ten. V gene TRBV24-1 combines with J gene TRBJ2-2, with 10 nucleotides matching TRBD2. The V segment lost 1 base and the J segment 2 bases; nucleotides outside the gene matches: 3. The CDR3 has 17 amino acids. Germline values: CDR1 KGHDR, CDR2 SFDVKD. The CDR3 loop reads CATSDLALAGNTGELFF. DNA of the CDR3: TGTGCCACCAGTGATTTAGCACTAGCGGGAAACACCGGGGAGCTGTTTTTT.

The CDR3 bases are TGTGCCAGCAGTACCGGGACAGGTTACAATGAGCAGTTCTTC. Encoded protein: CASSTGTGYNEQFF. This chain links TRBV2 with TRBJ2-1; 8 bases agree with TRBD1. Germline V gene data show CDR1 as SNHLY and CDR2 as FYNNEI. There are 14 residues in the CDR3. With V trimmed by 5 bases and J by 4 bases, 4 bases remained unmatched.

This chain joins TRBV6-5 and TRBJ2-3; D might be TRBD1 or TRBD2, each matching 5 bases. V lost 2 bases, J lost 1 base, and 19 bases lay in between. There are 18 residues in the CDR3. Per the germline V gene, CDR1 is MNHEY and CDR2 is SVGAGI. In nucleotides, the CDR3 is TGTGCCAGCAGTTACGCCCCCCTCCCATTGGGGGGCACAGATACGCAGTATTTT. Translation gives CASSYAPLPLGGTDTQYF.

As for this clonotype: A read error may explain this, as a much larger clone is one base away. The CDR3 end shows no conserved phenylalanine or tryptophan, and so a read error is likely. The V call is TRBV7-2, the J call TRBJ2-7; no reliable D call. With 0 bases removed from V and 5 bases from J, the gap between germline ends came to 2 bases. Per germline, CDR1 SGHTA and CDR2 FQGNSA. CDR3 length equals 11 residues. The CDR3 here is CASSLANEQYS. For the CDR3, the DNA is TGTGCCAGCAGCTTAGCTAACGAGCAGTACTCC.

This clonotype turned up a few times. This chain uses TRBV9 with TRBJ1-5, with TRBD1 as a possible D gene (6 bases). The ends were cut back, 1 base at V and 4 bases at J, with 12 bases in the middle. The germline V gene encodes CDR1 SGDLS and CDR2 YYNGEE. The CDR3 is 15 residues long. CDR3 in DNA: TGTGCCAGCAGCGTAAGCGACAGGAGAAATCAGCCCCAGCATTTT. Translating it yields CASSVSDRRNQPQHF.

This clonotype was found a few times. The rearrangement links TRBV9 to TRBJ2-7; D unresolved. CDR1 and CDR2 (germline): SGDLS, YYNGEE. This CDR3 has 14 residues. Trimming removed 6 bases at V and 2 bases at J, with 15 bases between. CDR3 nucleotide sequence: TGTGCCAGCACCGACTGGCCCTACGCCTACGAGCAGTACTTC. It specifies CASTDWPYAYEQYF.

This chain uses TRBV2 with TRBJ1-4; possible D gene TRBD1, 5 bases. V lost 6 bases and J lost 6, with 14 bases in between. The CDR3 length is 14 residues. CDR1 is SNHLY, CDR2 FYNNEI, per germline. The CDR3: CASRAGILHEKLFF. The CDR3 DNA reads TGTGCCAGCAGAGCAGGGATTTTACATGAAAAACTGTTTTTT.

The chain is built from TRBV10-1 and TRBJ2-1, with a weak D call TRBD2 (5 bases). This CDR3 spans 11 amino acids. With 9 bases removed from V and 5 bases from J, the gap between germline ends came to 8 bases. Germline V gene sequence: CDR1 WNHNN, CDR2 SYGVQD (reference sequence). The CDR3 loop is CARTGNNEQFF. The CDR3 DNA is TGCGCCAGGACGGGAAACAATGAGCAGTTCTTC.

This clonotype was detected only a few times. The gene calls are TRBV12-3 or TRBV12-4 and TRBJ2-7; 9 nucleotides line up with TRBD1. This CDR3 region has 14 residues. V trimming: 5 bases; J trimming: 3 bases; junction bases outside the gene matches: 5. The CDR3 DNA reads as TGTGCCAGCAGTAGCCGGGACAGGGACTACGAGCAGTACTTC. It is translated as CASSSRDRDYEQYF.

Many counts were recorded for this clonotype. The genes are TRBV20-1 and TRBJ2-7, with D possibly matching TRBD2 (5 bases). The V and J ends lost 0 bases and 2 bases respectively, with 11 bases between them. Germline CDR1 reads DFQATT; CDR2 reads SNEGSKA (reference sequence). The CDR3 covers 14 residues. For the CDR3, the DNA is TGCAGTGCTAGAGATCTGAGGGCCACCTACGAGCAGTACTTC. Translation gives CSARDLRATYEQYF.

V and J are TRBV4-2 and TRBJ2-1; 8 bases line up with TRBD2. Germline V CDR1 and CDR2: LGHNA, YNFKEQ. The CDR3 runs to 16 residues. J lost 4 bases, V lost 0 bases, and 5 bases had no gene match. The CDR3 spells CASSQDGTSGYNEQFF. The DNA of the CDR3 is TGTGCCAGCAGCCAAGATGGCACTAGCGGATACAATGAGCAGTTCTTC.

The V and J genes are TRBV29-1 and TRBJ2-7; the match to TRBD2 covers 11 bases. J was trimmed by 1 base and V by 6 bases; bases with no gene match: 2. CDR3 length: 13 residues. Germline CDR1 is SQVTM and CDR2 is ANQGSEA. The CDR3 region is CSVRLAGSYEQYF. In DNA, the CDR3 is TGCAGCGTGAGACTAGCGGGATCCTACGAGCAGTACTTC.

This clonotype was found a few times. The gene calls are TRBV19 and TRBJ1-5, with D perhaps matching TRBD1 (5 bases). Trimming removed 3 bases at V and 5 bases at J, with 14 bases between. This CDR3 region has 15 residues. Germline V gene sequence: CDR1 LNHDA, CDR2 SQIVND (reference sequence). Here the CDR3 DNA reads TGTGCCAGTAGTATCATCGACAGAGAGGATCAGCCCCAGCATTTT. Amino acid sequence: CASSIIDREDQPQHF. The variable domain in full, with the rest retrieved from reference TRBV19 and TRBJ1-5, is DGGITQSPKYLFRKEGQNVTLSCEQNLNHDAMYWYRQDPGQGLRLIYYSQIVNDFQKGDIAEGYSVSREKKESFPLTVTSAQKNPTAFYLCASSIIDREDQPQHFGDGTRLSIL.

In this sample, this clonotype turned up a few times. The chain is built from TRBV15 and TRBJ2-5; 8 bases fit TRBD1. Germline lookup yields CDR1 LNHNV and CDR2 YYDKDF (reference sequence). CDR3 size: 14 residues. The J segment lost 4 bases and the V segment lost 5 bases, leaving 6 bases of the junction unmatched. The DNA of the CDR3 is TGTGCCACCAGCTCCTGGACAGGGATAGAGACCCAGTACTTC. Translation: CATSSWTGIETQYF. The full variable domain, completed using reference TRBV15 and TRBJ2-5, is DAMVIQNPRYQVTQFGKPVTLSCSQTLNHNVMYWYQQKSSQAPKLLFHYYDKDFNNEADTPDNFQSRRPNTSFCFLDIRSPGLGDTAMYLCATSSWTGIETQYFGPGTRLLVL.

The CDR3 DNA reads as TGTGCCAGCGGAACAGACAGGGTTCAGCCCCAGCATTTT. Translating gives CASGTDRVQPQHF. The chain recombines TRBV6-2 or TRBV6-3 with TRBJ1-5; 7 bases are a match to TRBD1. With V trimmed by 8 bases and J by 6 bases, 7 bases remained unmatched. Germline-derived CDR1 and CDR2 are MNHEY and SVGEGT. The CDR3 sequence is 13 residues long.

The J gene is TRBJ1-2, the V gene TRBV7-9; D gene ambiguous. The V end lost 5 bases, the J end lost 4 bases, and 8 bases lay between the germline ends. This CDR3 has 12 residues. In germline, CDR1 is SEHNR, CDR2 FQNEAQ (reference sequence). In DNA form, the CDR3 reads TGTGCCAGCAGCCCGGACCTCTATGGCTACACCTTC. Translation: CASSPDLYGYTF.

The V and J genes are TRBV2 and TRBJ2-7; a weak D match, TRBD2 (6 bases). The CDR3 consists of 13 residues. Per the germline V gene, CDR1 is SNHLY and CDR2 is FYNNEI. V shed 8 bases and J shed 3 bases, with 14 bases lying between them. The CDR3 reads CASVRRGNYEQYF. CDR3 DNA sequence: TGTGCCAGCGTGCGACGGGGGAACTACGAGCAGTACTTC.

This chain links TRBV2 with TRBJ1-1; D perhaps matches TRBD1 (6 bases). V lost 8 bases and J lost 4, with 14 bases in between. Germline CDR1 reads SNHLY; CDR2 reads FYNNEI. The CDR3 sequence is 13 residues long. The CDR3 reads CASGGGWSTEAFF. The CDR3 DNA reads TGTGCCAGCGGTGGGGGCTGGAGCACTGAAGCTTTCTTT.